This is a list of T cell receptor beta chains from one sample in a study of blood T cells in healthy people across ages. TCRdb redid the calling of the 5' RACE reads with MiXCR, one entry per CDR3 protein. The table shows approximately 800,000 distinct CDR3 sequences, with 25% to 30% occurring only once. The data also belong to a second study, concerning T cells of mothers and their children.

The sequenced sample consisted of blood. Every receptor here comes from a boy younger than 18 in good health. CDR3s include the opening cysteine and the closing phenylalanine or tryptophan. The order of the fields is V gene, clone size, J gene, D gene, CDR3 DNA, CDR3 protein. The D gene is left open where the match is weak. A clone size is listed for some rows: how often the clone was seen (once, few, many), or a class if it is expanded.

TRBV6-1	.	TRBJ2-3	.	TGTGCCAGCGGGACCTCCGCAGATACGCAGTATTTT	CASGTSADTQYF
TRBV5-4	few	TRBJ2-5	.	TGTGCCAGCAGCTCTCGGAGGGAAGAGACCCAGTACTTC	CASSSRREETQYF
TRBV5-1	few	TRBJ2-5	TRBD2	TGCGCCAGCAGCCCGGGGGGGACCGCGAAAGAGACCCAGTACTTC	CASSPGGTAKETQYF
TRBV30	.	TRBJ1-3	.	TGTGCCTGGAGTGGGGGTGGAAACACCATATATTTT	CAWSGGGNTIYF
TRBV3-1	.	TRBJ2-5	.	TGTGCCAGCAGCCAAGTGTCAGCGAGGGCCCTGAGCCAAGAGACCCAGTACTTC	CASSQVSARALSQETQYF
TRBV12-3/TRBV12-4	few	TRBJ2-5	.	TGTGCCAGCAGTTTAGTCCAGACCCAGTACTTC	CASSLVQTQYF
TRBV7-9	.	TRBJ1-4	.	TGTGCCAGCAGCCGGCGATCCATTGATGAAAAACTGTTTTTT	CASSRRSIDEKLFF
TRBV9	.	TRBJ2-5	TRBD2	TGTGCCAGCAGCGTAGCTGCGGGGGAAGAGACCCAGTACTTC	CASSVAAGEETQYF
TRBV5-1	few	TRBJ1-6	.	TGCGCCAGCAGCTCCCTTGGACACCGCTCCTATAATTCACCCCTCCACTTT	CASSSLGHRSYNSPLHF
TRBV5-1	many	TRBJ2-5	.	TGTGCCAGCAGCTTAAGACGGATCCAAGAGACCCAGTACTTC	CASSLRRIQETQYF
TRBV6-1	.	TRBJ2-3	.	TGTGCCAGCAGTGAAACACTCACAGATACGCAGTATTTT	CASSETLTDTQYF
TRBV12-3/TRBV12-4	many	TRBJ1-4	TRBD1	TGTGCCAGCAGCGCCCCGATACAGGGGGCGAGGGTTTTT	CASSAPIQGARVF
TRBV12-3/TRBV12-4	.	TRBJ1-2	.	TGTGCCAGCAGGCGGTTGGGGGGACCCTATGGCTACACCTTC	CASRRLGGPYGYTF
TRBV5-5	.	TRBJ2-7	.	TGTGCCAGCAGCTTGGTTGGGAGTATAGCCTACGAGCAGTACTTC	CASSLVGSIAYEQYF
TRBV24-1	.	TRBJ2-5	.	TGTGCCACCAGTGACGCACCAGGGGCGCCCCAAGAGACCCAGTACTTC	CATSDAPGAPQETQYF
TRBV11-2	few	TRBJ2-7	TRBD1	TGTGCCAGCAGCTTAGAGGGCCGGGACAGGGGCGAGCAGTACTTC	CASSLEGRDRGEQYF
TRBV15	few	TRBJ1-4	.	TGTGCCACCAGCAGGCCTCTCCAGGGAGCAGGGGAAAAACTGTTTTTT	CATSRPLQGAGEKLFF
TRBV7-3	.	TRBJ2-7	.	TGTGCCAGCAGCGTCGTTGGCGTTGAGCAGTACTTC	CASSVVGVEQYF
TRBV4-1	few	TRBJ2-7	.	TGCGCCAGCAGCCGACTGTACTCTACTCCTGATTACGAGCAGTACTTC	CASSRLYSTPDYEQYF
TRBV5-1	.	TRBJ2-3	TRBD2	TGCGCCAGCAGCCCAAATAGCGGGGGGGCTGGAGATACGCAGTATTTT	CASSPNSGGAGDTQYF